This TCR beta chain was retrieved from a study of beta chain features in type 1 diabetes (dated by TCRdb to the late 2010s). With regard to the full study: No differences in mean age, gender distribution, total cell number or subset yield were found between patients and healthy donors. Across all samples, some 110,000,000 sorted cells were examined, and cell number per subset correlated strongly with RNA yield. In the study, recently diagnosed type 1 diabetes patients and matched healthy donors were compared on the TCRB repertoires of their sorted circulating CD4+ T cell subsets. Regulatory and stem cell-like memory subsets were isolated from only 8 patients and 8 healthy donors, whereas naive and central memory subsets came from all 30 or so donors.

For this clone: Its antigen specificity is not known. Nothing much larger sits one base from this clone, and base qualities are not available.

The junction shows trimming of 5 bases on V and 1 base on J, and the gene matches do not reach 8 bases of it. From a lookup of the germline V gene, CDR1 and CDR2 are SGHAT and FQNNGV. The CDR3 spans 16 residues, from the cysteine through the phenylalanine. Only the CDR3 region is kept as DNA, spanning 48 bases read in frame from base 1. Beyond this particular receptor, the publication reports: PCR may preferentially amplify shorter templates, but because patient and control samples were amplified and corrected together, any resulting skew would affect both groups equally. A moderate but significant shortening of TCRB CDR3 length was observed in type 1 diabetes patients in all four CD4+ subsets. At VDJ recombination sites, patients with type 1 diabetes made fewer insertions and deleted more nucleotides, a pattern implying thymic rearrangement abnormalities. Only small numbers of individuals were included in the HLA sub-analyses, which left unresolved whether HLA type had any influence on TCRB rearrangement. Because cDNA rather than genomic DNA was sequenced, highly expressing activated cells could have been over-represented, although no difference in activation and CD3 levels was found between groups. Naive, central memory and regulatory TCRB repertoires appeared to be more alike among patients than among healthy donors.

From each donor, a single peripheral blood sample of about 100 mL on average was drawn into heparinised tubes. A BD FACSAria II and a panel including CD45RO, CCR7, CD25, CD127, CD95 and CD27 were used to sort naive, central memory, regulatory and stem cell-like memory CD4+ T cells. All sorted populations exceeded 95% purity. PBMCs were isolated immediately by Lymphoprep density gradient centrifugation and stained directly without culture. Samples were stained and sorted in pairs, with one healthy donor and one patient per experiment, so that batch effects were minimized. All of the isolated RNA was reverse transcribed with the High Capacity cDNA Reverse Transcription Kit, so expressed TCRB transcripts were sequenced. Deep immunoSEQ sequencing was applied to naive, central memory and regulatory T cell samples, giving an average of roughly 3.5 million total reads per sample. Sorted cells were lysed in RLT buffer, and RNA was extracted using DNase-treated RNeasy Micro or Mini kits according to cell number. To prevent cross-contamination, each cell subset was processed individually, whereas patient and healthy donor samples were processed jointly. Using the immunoSEQ multiplex PCR, TCRB sequences were amplified from cDNA into 87-bp fragments spanning the CDR3 region. Sequencing of the amplicons was performed on the Illumina HiSeq platform. Regarding the original processing steps: PCR bias was computationally corrected using synthetic template baselines, reads within Hamming distance 2 were collapsed, and singletons that could not be merged were discarded. By aligning reads against IMGT, V, D and J genes, CDR3 length, and insertions or deletions at six rearrangement sites were assigned. Within each subset, clonotype counts were normalized to sorted cell number, and only after that were true diversity and Gini coefficients computed with the tcR R package. Repertoire sharing was quantified using the overlap coefficient calculated on TCRB nucleotide sequences. As a proxy for the pre-selection repertoire, out-of-frame TCRB sequences from naive cells were analyzed. The clones in this table, taken by TCRdb from immuneACCESS, are in-frame only. Not every clone is retained; where verified, under half of the shortfall comes from an unresolved V gene, and the cause of the rest is unknown. The DNA was the basis for D and trimming; V, J and clone size are from that table. The table for this sample lists about half a million clones; over 9.5% of them were counted only once. Clones ranked in the top ten supply about 0.042% of the sample.

Sequencing was performed on naive CD4+ T cells from blood. According to the study, the label for this sample's cell subset or site signals: true naive CD4+ T cells. The receptor's source is a woman between 18 and 29 years old in good health. The sequence is built from TRBV11-2 and TRBJ2-3, and 8 junction bases match TRBD2. The CDR3: CASSTTSGQGTDTQYF. The bases are TGTGCCAGCAGCACCACTAGCGGTCAGGGCACAGATACGCAGTATTTT. Where the CDR3 stops, the reference TRBV11-2 and TRBJ2-3 genes take over; the full variable domain is EAGVAQSPRYKIIEKRQSVAFWCNPISGHATLYWYQQILGQGPKLLIQFQNNGVVDDSQLPKDRFSAERLKGVDSTLKIQPAKLEDSAVYLCASSTTSGQGTDTQYFGPGTRLTVL.